This record looks at one TCR beta chain sequence and its context. Its antigen remains undetermined. Base quality data are lacking; no much larger clone is found one base away. This sample was included in a study of shared clonotypes between healthy human individuals (dated by TCRdb to between 2020 and 2021). At the level of the whole study: A couple of women and three men aged 18 to 49 years were included in the cohort. For each donor, three plates each were used for CD4 naive and CD4 memory, two plates were used for CD8 naive, and one plate was used for CD8 memory. To estimate repertoire size and how much clonotypes are shared between individuals, the study performed deep sequencing of blood TCR repertoires from a few healthy adults. To increase sequencing depth and limit assay-specific biases, different laboratories used diverse techniques to prepare libraries and sequence TCR repertoires. Between about 0.85 and 10 billion PBMCs per donor were obtained by leukapheresis.

Points the paper makes about the study in general: The small number of donors limited the genetic and exposure-history diversity represented. Naive subsets generally had larger estimated clonotype richness than memory subsets did. Rarefaction of sorted-subset datasets indicated incomplete sequencing despite the large sequencing depth. Higher generation probabilities were observed for clonotypes shared by all four sorted-subset donors than for non-shared clonotypes. Pairwise subsampling led to the expectation that sequencing depth would affect the degree of clonotype sharing among donors. Sampling was restricted to blood, and TCR repertoires in tissues likely differ from the TCR repertoires found in blood. Around 5.4% of naive CD4, roughly 3.5% of naive CD8, approximately 2.2% of memory CD4, and 0.35% to 0.5% of memory CD8 clonotypes were shared across several donors.

The donors were healthy, HIV-negative adults who had no recently reported acute infections or vaccinations. All donors were Caucasian adults living in Nashville, Tennessee, USA. CD4+ T cells were enriched through magnetic negative selection, after which naive cells were positively selected on CD45RA and the remaining negative fraction served as the memory subset. After blood collection by leukapheresis, PBMCs were isolated using Ficoll-Histopaque density gradient centrifugation and then cryopreserved in the vapor phase of liquid nitrogen. Analytical flow cytometry was used to check the purity and quantity of each magnetically sorted T cell population. From each sorted fraction, genomic DNA was isolated and quantified by UV absorbance on a Nanodrop 2000c. Using the deep immunoSEQ assay, TCR CDR3 regions were amplified from genomic DNA by multiplex PCR. Genomic DNA extracted from each cell subset was distributed evenly over all wells of several immunoSEQ 96-well plates, and each plate served as one replicate. Each replicate PCR for sorted subsets received approximately 220 ng genomic DNA, equal to about 30,000 T cell genomes. Purified libraries were measured with a Qubit 3.0 fluorometer, size-checked on a Bioanalyzer 2100, and measured again with the KAPA Library Quantification kit. Every immunoSEQ 96-well plate was sequenced on a dedicated single-read 150-cycle Illumina NextSeq 550 flow cell. Per the source publication's procedure: Because the immunoSEQ output held only junctional sequences and lacked quality scores, the filtering could not match the filtering applied to full-length reads. Sequences were annotated with PyIR, a Python wrapper for IgBLAST v1.9, using IMGT germline references to assign V/J genes and CDR3. Reads were removed for weak V/J assignments (E-value above 1e-6), missing CDR3, stop codons, out-of-frame junctions, or ambiguous translated residues. V3J clonotypes were defined as sequences sharing an identical inferred V gene, J gene, and CDR3 amino acid sequence. Percentage overlap between repertoires was calculated by dividing the number of shared unique clonotypes by the size of the smaller repertoire. Repertoire richness was assessed with RTK rarefaction, the Chao1 estimator, and Recon v2.1 estimates of unobserved clonotypes. OLGA was used to compute generation probabilities for all TCRbeta clonotypes that the gDNA method yielded from a few donors. Imported from immuneACCESS, the table was reduced by TCRdb to in-frame sequences with V and J called. These copies leave out some clones; in studies compared against another copy, an unresolved V gene accounts for under half, and the cause of the remainder is not known. V, J and clone size derive from that table, while D and trimming were established from the DNA sequence. The sample table holds about 680,000 clones, of which roughly 72% were seen once. Under 2% of the sample is taken by the ten largest.

The CDR3, cysteine through phenylalanine, is 20 amino acids long. Only the CDR3 portion is preserved as DNA: 60 bases, with reading frame beginning at the first base. V is shortened by 5 bases, J by 5 bases, and the region joining them spans 31 bases. Taken from the germline V gene, the CDR1 and CDR2 loops are MNHGY and SVAAGI. Sequencing was performed on memory CD4+ T cells sorted from blood. This sample's cell subset or site label indicates: CD45RA-negative fraction. The clonotype comes from a woman aged 30 to 39 in good health. The receptor chain draws on TRBV6-9 and TRBJ1-5; the D gene is unclear. The DNA is as follows: TGTGCCAGCAGTACCGGGAGGTATCTCCTCAGGATATCGGTCTATCAGCCCCAGCATTTT. It is translated as CASSTGRYLLRISVYQPQHF.